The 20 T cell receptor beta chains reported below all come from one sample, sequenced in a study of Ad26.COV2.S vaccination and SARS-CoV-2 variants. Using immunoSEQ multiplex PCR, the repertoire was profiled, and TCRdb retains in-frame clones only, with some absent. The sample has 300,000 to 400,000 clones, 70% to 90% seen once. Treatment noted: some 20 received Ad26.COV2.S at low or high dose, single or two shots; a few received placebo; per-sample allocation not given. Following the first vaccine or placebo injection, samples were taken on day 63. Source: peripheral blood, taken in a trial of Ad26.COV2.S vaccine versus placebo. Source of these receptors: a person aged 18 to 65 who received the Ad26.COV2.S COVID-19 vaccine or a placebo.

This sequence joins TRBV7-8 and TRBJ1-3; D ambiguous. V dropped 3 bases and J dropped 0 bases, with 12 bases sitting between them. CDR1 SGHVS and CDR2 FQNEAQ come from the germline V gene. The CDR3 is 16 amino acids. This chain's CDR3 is CASSFLAGISGNTIYF. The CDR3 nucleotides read TGTGCCAGCAGCTTCTTAGCGGGAATCTCTGGAAACACCATATATTTT.

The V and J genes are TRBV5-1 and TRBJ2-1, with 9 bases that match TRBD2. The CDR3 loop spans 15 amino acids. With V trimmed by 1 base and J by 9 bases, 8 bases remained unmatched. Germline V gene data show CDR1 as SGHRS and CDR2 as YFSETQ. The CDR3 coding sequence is TGCGCCAGCAGCTTGAACGGCGGGGGGGCCGTTGAGCAGTTCTTC. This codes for CASSLNGGGAVEQFF.

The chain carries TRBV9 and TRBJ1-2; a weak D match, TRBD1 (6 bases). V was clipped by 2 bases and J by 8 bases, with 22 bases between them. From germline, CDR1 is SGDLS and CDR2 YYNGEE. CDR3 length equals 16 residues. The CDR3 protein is CASSVGSLAGAGGYTF. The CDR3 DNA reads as TGTGCCAGCAGCGTCGGAAGCCTGGCGGGGGCAGGGGGCTACACCTTC.

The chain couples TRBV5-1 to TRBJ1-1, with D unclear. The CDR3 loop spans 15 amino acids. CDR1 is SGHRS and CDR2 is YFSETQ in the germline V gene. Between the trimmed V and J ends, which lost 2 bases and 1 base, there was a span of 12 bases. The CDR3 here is CASSFNRAQNTEAFF. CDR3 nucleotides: TGCGCCAGCAGCTTCAACCGGGCCCAGAACACTGAAGCTTTCTTT.

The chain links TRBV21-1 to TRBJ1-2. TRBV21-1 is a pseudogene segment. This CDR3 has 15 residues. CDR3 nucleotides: TGTGCCAGCAGCCACCTTACCAGGACCGACTATGGCTACACCTTC. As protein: CASSHLTRTDYGYTF.

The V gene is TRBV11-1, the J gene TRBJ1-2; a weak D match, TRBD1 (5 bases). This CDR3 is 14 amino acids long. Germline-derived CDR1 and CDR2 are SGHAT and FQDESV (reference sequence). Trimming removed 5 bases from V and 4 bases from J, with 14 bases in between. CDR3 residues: CASSLGPMLYGYTF. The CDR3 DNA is TGTGCCAGCAGCCTGGGACCGATGCTCTATGGCTACACCTTC. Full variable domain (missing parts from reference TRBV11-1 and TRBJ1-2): EAEVAQSPRYKITEKSQAVAFWCDPISGHATLYWYRQILGQGPELLVQFQDESVVDDSQLPKDRFSAERLKGVDSTLKIQPAELGDSAMYLCASSLGPMLYGYTFGSGTRLTVV.

The CDR3 DNA is TGTGCCAGCAGCCAAGCTAGACTTCGGACAGGGGGCAGTCCTTTCTTT. This translates into CASSQARLRTGGSPFF. This chain joins TRBV3-1 (or the pseudogene TRBV3-2) and TRBJ1-1; 11 bases fit TRBD1. Germline V gene data show CDR1 as LGHDT and CDR2 as YNNKEL (reference sequence). This CDR3 comprises 16 residues. The ends lost 1 base at V and 12 bases at J; junction bases unmatched: 13.

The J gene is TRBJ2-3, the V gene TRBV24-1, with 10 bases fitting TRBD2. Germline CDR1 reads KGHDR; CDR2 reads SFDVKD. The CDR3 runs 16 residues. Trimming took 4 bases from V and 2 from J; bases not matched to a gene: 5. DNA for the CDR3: TGTGCCACCAGTGACCCACTAGCGGGGTACACAGATACGCAGTATTTT. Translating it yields CATSDPLAGYTDTQYF.

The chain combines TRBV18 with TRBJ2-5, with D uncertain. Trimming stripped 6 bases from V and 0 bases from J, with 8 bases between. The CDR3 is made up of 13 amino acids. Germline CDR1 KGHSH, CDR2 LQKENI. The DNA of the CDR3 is TGTGCCAGCTCCGGGCGAAACCAAGAGACCCAGTACTTC. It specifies CASSGRNQETQYF.

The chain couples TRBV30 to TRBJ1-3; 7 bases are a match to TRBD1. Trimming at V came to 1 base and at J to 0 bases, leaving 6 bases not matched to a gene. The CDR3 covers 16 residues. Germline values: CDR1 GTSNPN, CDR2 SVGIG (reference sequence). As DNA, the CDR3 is TGTGCCTGGAGTGCCCCCGGGACAGCCTCTGGAAACACCATATATTTT. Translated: CAWSAPGTASGNTIYF.

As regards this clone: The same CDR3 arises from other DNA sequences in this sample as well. CDR3: CASSLGQGDYGYTF. The DNA of the CDR3 is TGCGCCAGCAGCTTAGGGCAGGGGGACTATGGCTACACCTTC. The chain joins TRBV5-1 to TRBJ1-2; 7 bases are a match to TRBD1. The CDR3 loop spans 14 amino acids. V shed 2 bases and J 3 bases; nucleotides not matched to a gene: 4. CDR1 is SGHRS and CDR2 is YFSETQ in the germline V gene.

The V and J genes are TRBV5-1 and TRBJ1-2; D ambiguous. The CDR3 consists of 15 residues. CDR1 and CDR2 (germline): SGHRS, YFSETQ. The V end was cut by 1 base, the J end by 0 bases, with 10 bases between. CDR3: CASSLYGGANYGYTF. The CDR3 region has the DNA TGCGCCAGCAGCTTGTACGGTGGGGCTAACTATGGCTACACCTTC.

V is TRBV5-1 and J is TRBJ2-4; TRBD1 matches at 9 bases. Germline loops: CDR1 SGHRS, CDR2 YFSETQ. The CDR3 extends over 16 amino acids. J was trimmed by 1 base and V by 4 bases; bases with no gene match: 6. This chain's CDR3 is CASSLGQGNAKNIQYF. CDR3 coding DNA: TGCGCCAGCAGCCTAGGACAGGGGAATGCCAAAAACATTCAGTACTTC.

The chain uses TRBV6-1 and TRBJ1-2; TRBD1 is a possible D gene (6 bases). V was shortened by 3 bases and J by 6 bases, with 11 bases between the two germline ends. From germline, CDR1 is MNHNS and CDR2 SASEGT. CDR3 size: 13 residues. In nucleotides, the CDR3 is TGTGCCAGCAGTGATCGGGGGGCCAATGGCTACACCTTC. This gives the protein CASSDRGANGYTF.

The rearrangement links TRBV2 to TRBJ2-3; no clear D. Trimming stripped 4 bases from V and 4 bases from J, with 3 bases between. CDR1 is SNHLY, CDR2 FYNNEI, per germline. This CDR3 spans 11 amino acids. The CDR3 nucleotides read TGTGCCAGCAGTGTTTCAGATACGCAGTATTTT. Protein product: CASSVSDTQYF. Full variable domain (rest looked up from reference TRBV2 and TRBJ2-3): EPEVTQTPSHQVTQMGQEVILRCVPISNHLYFYWYRQILGQKVEFLVSFYNNEISEKSEIFDDQFSVERPDGSNFTLKIRSTKLEDSAMYFCASSVSDTQYFGPGTRLTVL.

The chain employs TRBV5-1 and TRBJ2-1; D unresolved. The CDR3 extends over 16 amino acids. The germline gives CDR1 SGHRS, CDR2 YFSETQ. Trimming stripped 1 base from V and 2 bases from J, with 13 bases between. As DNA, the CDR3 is TGCGCCAGCAGCTTGCCCAGGCTCAAACCCTACAATGAGCAGTTCTTC. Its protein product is CASSLPRLKPYNEQFF.

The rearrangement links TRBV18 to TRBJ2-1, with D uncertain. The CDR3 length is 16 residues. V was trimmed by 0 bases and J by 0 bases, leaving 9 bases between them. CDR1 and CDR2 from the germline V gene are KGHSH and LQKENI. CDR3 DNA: TGTGCCAGCTCACCACCGTGGGCAAACTCCTACAATGAGCAGTTCTTC. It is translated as CASSPPWANSYNEQFF.

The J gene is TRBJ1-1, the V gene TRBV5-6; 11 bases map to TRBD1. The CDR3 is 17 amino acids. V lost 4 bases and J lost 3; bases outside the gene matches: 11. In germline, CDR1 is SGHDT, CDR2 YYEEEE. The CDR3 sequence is CASSPVDRGRWYTEAFF. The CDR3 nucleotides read TGTGCCAGCAGCCCTGTGGACAGGGGGCGGTGGTACACTGAAGCTTTCTTT. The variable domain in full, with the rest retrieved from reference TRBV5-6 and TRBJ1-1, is DAGVTQSPTHLIKTRGQQVTLRCSPKSGHDTVSWYQQALGQGPQFIFQYYEEEERQRGNFPDRFSGHQFPNYSSELNVNALLLGDSALYLCASSPVDRGRWYTEAFFGQGTRLTVV.

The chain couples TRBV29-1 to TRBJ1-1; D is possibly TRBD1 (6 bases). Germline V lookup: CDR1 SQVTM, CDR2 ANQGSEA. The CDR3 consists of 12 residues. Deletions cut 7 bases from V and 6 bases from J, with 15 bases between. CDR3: CSGLEQGPEAFF. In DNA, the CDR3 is TGCAGCGGCTTAGAACAGGGCCCTGAAGCTTTCTTT.

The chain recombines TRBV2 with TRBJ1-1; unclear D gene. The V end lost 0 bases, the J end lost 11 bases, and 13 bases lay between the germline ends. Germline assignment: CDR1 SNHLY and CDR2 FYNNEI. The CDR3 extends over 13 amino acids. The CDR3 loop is CASSEADQLKAFF. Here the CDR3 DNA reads TGTGCCAGCAGTGAAGCGGACCAATTGAAGGCTTTCTTT. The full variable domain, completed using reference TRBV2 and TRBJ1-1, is EPEVTQTPSHQVTQMGQEVILRCVPISNHLYFYWYRQILGQKVEFLVSFYNNEISEKSEIFDDQFSVERPDGSNFTLKIRSTKLEDSAMYFCASSEADQLKAFFGQGTRLTVV.